This T cell receptor beta chain originates from a study of T cell responses to AZD1222 COVID-19 vaccine. Study-level findings and limits: Spike-specific TCR breadth and depth were elevated following two AZD1222 doses. Most donors were white British and more were female, and clonal diversity was possibly underestimated. Targets within unmutated variant regions were reportedly found for nearly half of spike-specific TCRs.

Repertoires were generated with immunoSEQ multiplex PCR, while TCRdb's copy carries only in-frame clones and drops some. The sample consists of over 95,000 clones, around 87% of them appearing once. As to this clone: Its antigen is undetermined.

The input for sequencing was peripheral blood, taken on day 0 of AZD1222 vaccination. The source of this sequence is an adult in good health.

This CDR3 reads CASKPETGGFYGYTF. For the CDR3, the DNA is TGTGCCAGCAAACCAGAGACAGGGGGTTTTTATGGCTACACCTTC. V and J are TRBV28 and TRBJ1-2, with 9 bases that match TRBD1. The junction had 11 bases not matched to a gene; V was cut back by 7 bases and J by 5 bases. Germline V gene sequence: CDR1 MDHEN, CDR2 SYDVKM. The CDR3 contains 15 residues.